A selection of T cell receptor beta chains follows, all from one sample in a study of tumour-infiltrating T cells in Burkitt lymphoma. The repertoire was sequenced with immunoSEQ multiplex PCR; TCRdb's copy has only in-frame clones and lacks some. In the table there are around 4,000 clones, around 16% of which are singletons. The sequencing sample was made of tumor tissue. The receptors were sampled from a human donor with diffuse large B-cell lymphoma. Some clones in this sample may be carry-over from other donors' samples. Both conserved end residues are part of each CDR3. Each record gives: V gene, clone size, J gene, D gene, CDR3 DNA, CDR3 protein. The D gene is left open where the match is weak. Only part of the rows carry a size: once, few, many, or a class if the clone is expanded.

v_gene: TRBV9; abundance: -; j_gene: TRBJ1-1; d_gene: -; CDR3nt: TGTGCCAGCAGCGTAGGATTAAGAGTTAACACTGAAGCTTTCTTT; CDR3aa: CASSVGLRVNTEAFF
v_gene: TRBV9; abundance: -; j_gene: TRBJ1-6; d_gene: -; CDR3nt: TGTGCCAGCAGCGCCGGACCCGACGGTAATTCACCCCTCCACTTT; CDR3aa: CASSAGPDGNSPLHF
v_gene: TRBV6-5; abundance: -; j_gene: TRBJ2-3; d_gene: -; CDR3nt: TGTGCCAGCAGTTTTTCCCGGGGCGGTAGCACAGATACGCAGTATTTT; CDR3aa: CASSFSRGGSTDTQYF
v_gene: TRBV7-3; abundance: -; j_gene: TRBJ2-2; d_gene: -; CDR3nt: TGTGCCAGCAGCTTAATGAACAGTGGGGACACCGGGGAGCTGTTTTTT; CDR3aa: CASSLMNSGDTGELFF
v_gene: TRBV29-1; abundance: -; j_gene: TRBJ1-2; d_gene: -; CDR3nt: TGCAGCGACCGAAGGACGGCCTACTATGGCTACACCTTC; CDR3aa: CSDRRTAYYGYTF
v_gene: TRBV5-4; abundance: few; j_gene: TRBJ1-1; d_gene: -; CDR3nt: TGTGCCAGCAGCTTCCTACCTAAACAGGAACTCACTGAAGCTTTCTTT; CDR3aa: CASSFLPKQELTEAFF
v_gene: TRBV15; abundance: few; j_gene: TRBJ2-6; d_gene: -; CDR3nt: TGTGCCACCTCAACCGGGCAGGGGTCTGGGGCCAACGTCCTGACTTTC; CDR3aa: CATSTGQGSGANVLTF
v_gene: TRBV6-1; abundance: -; j_gene: TRBJ1-4; d_gene: -; CDR3nt: TGTGCCAGCAGTGAGCGGTGGGCAGGACCAAATGAAAAACTGTTTTTT; CDR3aa: CASSERWAGPNEKLFF
v_gene: TRBV9; abundance: few; j_gene: TRBJ1-3; d_gene: -; CDR3nt: TGTGCCAGCAGCGTAGAGTTGACAGTAAGATCTGGAAACACCATATATTTT; CDR3aa: CASSVELTVRSGNTIYF
v_gene: TRBV5-1; abundance: -; j_gene: TRBJ2-2; d_gene: -; CDR3nt: TGCGCCAGCAGCTTGGCCAAGAACACCGGGGAGCTGTTTTTT; CDR3aa: CASSLAKNTGELFF
v_gene: TRBV2; abundance: -; j_gene: TRBJ1-1; d_gene: TRBD1; CDR3nt: TGTGCCAGCAGGCCGGACAGGGGCGGCACTGAAGCTTTCTTT; CDR3aa: CASRPDRGGTEAFF